A single sample is the source of the 14 T cell receptor beta chains below, sequenced in a study of metastatic and nonmetastatic thyroid tumors. Nobody among the patients had been given any treatment before thyroid surgery. MiXCR was used by TCRdb to re-call the PCR reads. The table records around 15,000 clones, approximately 19% of them present only once. The sample was blood. The receptors originated from a female donor with papillary thyroid cancer or a benign thyroid nodule (not recorded which). Some clones in this sample may be carry-over from other donors' samples.

This clone has a count of ten or more. The chain combines TRBV19 with TRBJ2-3; D possibly matches TRBD1 or TRBD2 (5 bases each). Germline loops: CDR1 LNHDA, CDR2 SQIVND (reference sequence). This CDR3 spans 19 amino acids. V was pared by 7 bases and J by 3 bases, with 29 bases between. The CDR3 DNA sequence: TGTGCCAGTATGTGGTCCGGGACGATTTTTTTACCCACAACAGATACGCAGTATTTT. This sequence encodes CASMWSGTIFLPTTDTQYF. Complete variable domain (other parts from reference TRBV19 and TRBJ2-3): DGGITQSPKYLFRKEGQNVTLSCEQNLNHDAMYWYRQDPGQGLRLIYYSQIVNDFQKGDIAEGYSVSREKKESFPLTVTSAQKNPTAFYLCASMWSGTIFLPTTDTQYFGPGTRLTVL.

This clone was seen more than once but under ten times. V gene TRBV15 combines with J gene TRBJ2-7; 7 bases match TRBD2. Per the germline V gene, CDR1 is LNHNV and CDR2 is YYDKDF (reference sequence). With V trimmed by 6 bases and J by 2 bases, 4 bases remained unmatched. The CDR3 contains 13 residues. CDR3 loop: CATSMSGTYEQYF. The CDR3 DNA reads TGTGCCACCAGTATGAGCGGGACCTACGAGCAGTACTTC.

In this sample, this clone turned up many times. The DNA of the CDR3 is TGTGCCAGCAGCGTAGTGGCCGGGGGCGAGTTAGATGAGCAGTTCTTC. Its translation: CASSVVAGGELDEQFF. This sequence joins TRBV9 and TRBJ2-1; the D call may be TRBD1 or TRBD2 (6 bases each). Per the germline V gene, CDR1 is SGDLS and CDR2 is YYNGEE. Trimming took 0 bases from V and 8 from J, leaving 18 bases between them. The CDR3 is 16 residues long.

Regarding this clone: The junction shows a germline mismatch at one end, possibly a read error. The chain is built from TRBV20-1 and TRBJ1-5; D gene ambiguous. The length of the CDR3 is 13 residues. Germline loops: CDR1 DFQATT, CDR2 SNEGSKA (reference sequence). The CDR3 loop reads CSAIDGINQHQHF. Written as DNA, the CDR3 is TGCAGTGCGATTGACGGTATCAATCAGCACCAGCATTTT.

This clone was observed at least ten times. V usage is TRBV2 and J usage is TRBJ2-3; TRBD1 might be the D (5 bases). The V end was cut by 8 bases, the J end by 2 bases, with 17 bases between. Germline assignment: CDR1 SNHLY and CDR2 FYNNEI. CDR3 length: 15 residues. CDR3: CASLDRNLLTDTQYF. The CDR3 nucleotides read TGTGCCAGCCTTGACAGAAATCTACTCACAGATACGCAGTATTTT.

This clone was recorded many times. The same CDR3 also results from other DNA sequences found in this sample. The CDR3 sequence is CASSVVNGELFF. The CDR3 nucleotides are TGTGCCAGCAGCGTCGTGAACGGGGAGCTGTTTTTT. The chain links TRBV9 to TRBJ2-2; D gene uncertain. The CDR3 loop spans 12 amino acids. In germline, CDR1 is SGDLS, CDR2 YYNGEE. The V gene lost 2 bases and the J gene lost 7 bases, with 6 bases spanning the gap.

This clone came up many times. This sequence joins TRBV5-1 and TRBJ2-3, with TRBD2 as a possible D gene (5 bases). Trimming took off 7 bases at V and 2 bases at J, with 11 bases between the two ends. There are 13 residues in the CDR3. Germline V gives CDR1 SGHRS, CDR2 YFSETQ. The CDR3 loop reads CASLSGTTDTQYF. CDR3 DNA sequence: TGCGCCAGCTTGAGCGGAACCACAGATACGCAGTATTTT.

As DNA, the CDR3 is TGTGCCAGCAGCTACTTCGCGACTAGCATCGGGAAATCCAATGAGCAGTTCTTC. Translating it yields CASSYFATSIGKSNEQFF. This chain connects TRBV11-2 to TRBJ2-1, with 7 bases aligning to TRBD2. Germline lookup yields CDR1 SGHAT and CDR2 FQNNGV. The V and J ends lost 4 bases and 6 bases, in that order; junction bases with no gene match: 18. The CDR3 contains 18 residues.

By sample fraction, this clone is medium-sized. The chain employs TRBV20-1 and TRBJ2-7; TRBD2 matches 7 bases. The CDR3 extends over 12 amino acids. The V segment lost 6 bases and the J segment 2 bases; nucleotides outside the gene matches: 4. The germline V gene encodes CDR1 DFQATT and CDR2 SNEGSKA (reference sequence). CDR3 region: CSAPSGPYEQYF. CDR3 in DNA: TGCAGTGCCCCTAGCGGTCCCTACGAGCAGTACTTC.

This clone was recorded many times. This chain connects TRBV7-8 to TRBJ2-2; the D is unclear. The germline CDR1 and CDR2 sequences are SGHVS and FQNEAQ. The CDR3 totals 14 residues. The ends were cut back, 5 bases at V and 2 bases at J, with 9 bases in the middle. CDR3 residues: CASSPRTNTGELFF. The CDR3 bases are TGTGCCAGCAGCCCCCGAACAAACACCGGGGAGCTGTTTTTT.

In this sample, this clone is medium-sized. This chain uses TRBV7-2 with TRBJ2-7; maybe TRBD2 (6 bases). Trimming took 1 base from V and 2 from J, leaving 15 bases between them. Germline V gene data show CDR1 as SGHTA and CDR2 as FQGNSA. The CDR3 loop spans 16 amino acids. For the CDR3, the DNA is TGTGCCAGCAGCTTAGGGCCTAGCGCGAAGACCTACGAGCAGTACTTC. This translates into CASSLGPSAKTYEQYF. Full variable domain (missing parts from reference TRBV7-2 and TRBJ2-7): GAGVSQSPSNKVTEKGKDVELRCDPISGHTALYWYRQSLGQGLEFLIYFQGNSAPDKSGLPSDRFSAERTGGSVSTLTIQRTQQEDSAVYLCASSLGPSAKTYEQYFGPGTRLTVT.

The chain recombines TRBV20-1 with TRBJ2-3; 7 positions match TRBD2. The germline V gene has CDR1 DFQATT and CDR2 SNEGSKA (reference sequence). The junction had 1 base not matched to a gene; V was cut back by 2 bases and J by 2 bases. The CDR3 runs 13 residues. CDR3 nucleotides: TGCAGTGCTAGACTAGCGGCCACAGATACGCAGTATTTT. Its translation: CSARLAATDTQYF.

This clone was seen ten or more times. This chain links TRBV7-2 with TRBJ2-5; 10 bases line up with TRBD2. The CDR3 spans 15 residues. Germline V gene lookup returns CDR1 SGHTA and CDR2 FQGNSA. J gave up 2 bases and V 3 bases, and 3 bases lay outside the gene matches. The CDR3 sequence: CASSLGTSAQETQYF. The DNA of the CDR3 is TGTGCCAGCAGCTTGGGGACTAGCGCGCAAGAGACCCAGTACTTC.

This clone came up many times. V and J are TRBV2 and TRBJ2-1; D is uncertain. CDR1 is SNHLY, CDR2 FYNNEI, per germline. The CDR3 sequence is 11 residues long. Trimming took off 4 bases at V and 4 bases at J, with 2 bases between the two ends. The CDR3 loop reads CASSGYNEQFF. The CDR3 DNA is TGTGCCAGCAGTGGATACAATGAGCAGTTCTTC.